This TCR beta chain was found in a study of CD8+ T cells in alopecia areata (dated by TCRdb to between 2017 and 2018). Study-wide context: Treated patients were enrolled in an open-label pilot trial of oral tofacitinib, 5 to 10 mg twice daily, for moderate-to-severe alopecia areata. Biopsies were taken from tofacitinib-treated patients at baseline and again at 4 and 24 weeks into treatment, and several of those patients also had a later scalp biopsy. High-throughput TCRbeta sequencing was used to examine T cell clonal expansion in alopecia areata in both the C3H/HeJ mouse model and human patients. Patients received tofacitinib for 6 to 18 months and were then followed off drug for 6 months to check for delayed response and recurrence. The RNA source kit depended on sample type: the PAXgene miRNA kit for fixed scalp, the miRNeasy kit for PBMCs, and the RNeasy kit for mouse skin. In treated patients, disease severity was measured using the SALT score, which gives the percentage of scalp surface area affected. TCRbeta CDR3 regions were amplified by immunoSEQ multiplex PCR using 35 Vbeta forward and 13 Jbeta reverse primers. Clonality in the scalp was compared among normal scalp (n=4), patchy alopecia areata scalp (n=8), and alopecia totalis/universalis scalp (n=8). In humans, TCRbeta sequencing was performed on scalp tissue and on sorted CD4+ and CD8+ peripheral blood T cells from healthy controls and from patients with patchy or totalis/universalis alopecia areata.

A remark on this clone: Its binding antigen is unknown. There are no base qualities to consult, and no much larger clone falls within one base.

Library construction relied on the immunoSEQ multiplex PCR assay. RNA was extracted from all samples and reverse transcribed into cDNA, which served as template for TCR sequencing. First-strand cDNA was synthesized using SuperScript III with a 2:1 mix of oligo-dT and random hexamers. A synthetic immune receptor repertoire was used to assess amplification bias, and residual bias was removed computationally. Per the original workflow: Raw reads were preprocessed for error removal, and CDR3 was defined according to IMGT conventions as running from the conserved cysteine to phenylalanine. Clonality was computed as 1 minus the Shannon entropy, with the entropy normalized by log2 of the number of productive unique TCRs. CD4 or CD8 identity of scalp clones was inferred by cross-referencing scalp TCRbeta sequences with sorted blood CD4 and CD8 repertoires. TCRdb's version of the immuneACCESS table is confined to in-frame rearrangements and falls short of the full clone set. An unresolved V gene accounts for under half of the shortfall where checked; the remainder is of unknown origin. V, J and clone size were drawn from that table, and D and trimming were deduced from the DNA. Here the sample has 150,000 to 200,000 clones; roughly 66% occur a single time. The ten largest make up approximately 1% of the sample.

The sample's time point, from its label and the paper: about 25 weeks on oral tofacitinib. The label giving this sample's treatment or condition can be read as: oral pan-JAK inhibitor, 5-10 mg twice daily. From alopecia areata patients, peripheral blood was collected along with lesional scalp punch biopsies. PBMCs were separated by density centrifugation and stained for CD3, CD4 and CD8, after which CD4+ and CD8+ T cells were sorted on a FACSAria. Study-wide conclusions, independent of this receptor: TCR sequences shared between patients were less clear than in mice, possibly partly because of HLA diversity in the patient population. The treated cohort was small, with a single nonresponder, so links between baseline CD8+ expansion and response need larger studies. Lesional scalp, especially in alopecia totalis/universalis, showed higher clonality and more expanded CD8+ clones than normal scalp, suggesting antigenic drive. Resident alphabeta T cells in normal human skin are also sequenced, complicating scalp TCR repertoire analysis, unlike mouse skin dominated by gammadelta T cells. With tofacitinib, both scalp clonality and the number of expanded CD8+ clones among the top 100 scalp clones went down significantly. During tofacitinib treatment, many expanded lesional clones remained in scalp and blood, and this persistence may partly explain relapse after treatment is stopped.

Its CDR3 holds 14 amino acids, cysteine through phenylalanine. Only the CDR3 DNA is retained, 42 bases long and in frame from the first base. V sheds 4 bases and J sheds 5 bases, leaving 14 bases between their ends. Based on the germline V gene, the CDR1 and CDR2 sequences are SGHAT and FQNNGV. The chain employs TRBV11-2 and TRBJ2-5; a tentative D call is TRBD1 (6 bases match). The sample was CD4+ T cells sorted from blood, taken at week 24, from a patient treated with tofacitinib. This receptor was identified in a human donor with alopecia areata. Here the CDR3 is given as CASSSQGLGETQYF. The sequenced DNA is TGTGCCAGCAGCTCCCAGGGGTTGGGGGAGACCCAGTACTTC.